These T cell receptor beta chains were read from a single sample in a study of cytotoxic CD8 clonotypes in ibrutinib-treated CLL. Assay used: immunoSEQ multiplex PCR; TCRdb lists only in-frame clones, some missing. The sample includes some 70,000 clones, 75% to 95% of them seen just once. This specimen was PBMCs, taken after 12 months of ibrutinib treatment. These receptors all stem from a human donor with chronic lymphocytic leukemia. Both conserved end residues are part of each CDR3. A D gene is named only where the DNA matches it firmly. Clone size, where shown, is once, few, many, or a class for clones that have expanded.

abundance: -; d_gene: -; j_gene: TRBJ2-2; v_gene: TRBV6-5; CDR3aa: CASGRAGELFF; CDR3nt: TGTGCCAGTGGAAGGGCCGGGGAGCTGTTTTTT
abundance: -; d_gene: -; j_gene: TRBJ1-1; v_gene: TRBV5-4; CDR3aa: CASSSTWGANTEAFF; CDR3nt: TGTGCCAGCAGTTCCACGTGGGGGGCGAACACTGAAGCTTTCTTT
abundance: -; d_gene: TRBD1; j_gene: TRBJ1-2; v_gene: TRBV10-3; CDR3aa: CAISEGQGDPGYTF; CDR3nt: TGTGCCATCAGTGAGGGACAGGGGGACCCTGGCTACACCTTC
abundance: -; d_gene: -; j_gene: TRBJ1-2; v_gene: TRBV4-1; CDR3aa: CASRQGPEWGYTF; CDR3nt: TGCGCCAGCCGGCAGGGCCCGGAGTGGGGCTACACCTTC
abundance: -; d_gene: -; j_gene: TRBJ2-7; v_gene: TRBV7-3; CDR3aa: CASSNVQGGEQYF; CDR3nt: TGTGCCAGCAGCAATGTACAGGGTGGCGAGCAGTACTTC
abundance: -; d_gene: -; j_gene: TRBJ2-7; v_gene: TRBV27; CDR3aa: CASSLFTDYEQYF; CDR3nt: TGTGCCAGCAGTTTATTCACAGACTACGAGCAGTACTTC
abundance: once; d_gene: -; j_gene: TRBJ2-7; v_gene: TRBV11-2; CDR3aa: CAISGGVTYEQYF; CDR3nt: TGTGCCATCTCTGGTGGGGTAACCTACGAGCAGTACTTC
abundance: -; d_gene: -; j_gene: TRBJ1-2; v_gene: TRBV30; CDR3aa: CAWSATGEGGYTF; CDR3nt: TGTGCCTGGAGTGCCACGGGGGAGGGGGGCTACACCTTC
abundance: -; d_gene: -; j_gene: TRBJ1-3; v_gene: TRBV4-3; CDR3aa: CASSRYPKADTIYF; CDR3nt: TGCGCCAGCAGCCGGTACCCGAAGGCGGACACCATATATTTT
abundance: -; d_gene: -; j_gene: TRBJ2-7; v_gene: TRBV6-1; CDR3aa: CASSEDRFGSPYEQYF; CDR3nt: TGTGCCAGCAGTGAAGACAGGTTTGGGTCACCCTACGAGCAGTACTTC